The 3 T cell receptor beta chains below were found in one sample sequenced in a study of regulatory T cells in long-lasting Graves disease. Construction of the TCR beta libraries employed iRepertoire HTBI primers in conjunction with Arm-PCR of CDR3 regions. TCRdb processed the multiplex PCR reads anew with MiXCR; each CDR3 protein has one entry. The sample holds 200,000 to 250,000 distinct CDR3 sequences, approximately 20% seen once. The sample's time point: newly diagnosed GD, antithyroid drugs for less than 3 months. PBMC RNA was the source of the TCR library. Material: peripheral blood mononuclear cells (PBMCs), obtained at new diagnosis, from a patient treated with antithyroid drugs. The source is a female donor with Graves disease.

As concerns this clonotype: It differs at one base from a far larger clone, so likely a read error. V usage is TRBV11-1 and J usage is TRBJ2-1; TRBD2 might be the D (6 bases). This CDR3 is built from 15 residues. CDR1 is SGHAT, CDR2 FQDESV, per germline (reference sequence). With 6 bases removed from V and 3 bases from J, the gap between germline ends came to 15 bases. The CDR3 loop reads CASRRGPEDYNEQFF. CDR3 DNA sequence: TGTGCCAGCAGGCGGGGACCTGAAGACTACAATGAGCAGTTCTTC.

Only a few counts were recorded for this clonotype. A much larger clone sits a single nucleotide away, making a read error possible. V gene TRBV6-1 combines with J gene TRBJ2-3, with D uncertain. Germline V gene sequence: CDR1 MNHNS, CDR2 SASEGT. With 3 bases removed from V and 5 bases from J, the gap between germline ends came to 6 bases. The CDR3 covers 12 residues. The DNA of the CDR3 is TGTGCCAGCAGTGATGGGGTAGATACGCAGTATTTT. As protein: CASSDGVDTQYF.

The chain employs TRBV5-4 and TRBJ1-1; D is perhaps TRBD1 (6 bases). Germline assignment: CDR1 SGHNT and CDR2 YYREEE (reference sequence). This CDR3 contains 14 residues. V gave up 4 bases and J gave up 0 bases, with 10 bases separating them. CDR3 DNA: TGTGCCAGCAGCGCGGGACAAATGAACACTGAAGCTTTCTTT. Protein: CASSAGQMNTEAFF.